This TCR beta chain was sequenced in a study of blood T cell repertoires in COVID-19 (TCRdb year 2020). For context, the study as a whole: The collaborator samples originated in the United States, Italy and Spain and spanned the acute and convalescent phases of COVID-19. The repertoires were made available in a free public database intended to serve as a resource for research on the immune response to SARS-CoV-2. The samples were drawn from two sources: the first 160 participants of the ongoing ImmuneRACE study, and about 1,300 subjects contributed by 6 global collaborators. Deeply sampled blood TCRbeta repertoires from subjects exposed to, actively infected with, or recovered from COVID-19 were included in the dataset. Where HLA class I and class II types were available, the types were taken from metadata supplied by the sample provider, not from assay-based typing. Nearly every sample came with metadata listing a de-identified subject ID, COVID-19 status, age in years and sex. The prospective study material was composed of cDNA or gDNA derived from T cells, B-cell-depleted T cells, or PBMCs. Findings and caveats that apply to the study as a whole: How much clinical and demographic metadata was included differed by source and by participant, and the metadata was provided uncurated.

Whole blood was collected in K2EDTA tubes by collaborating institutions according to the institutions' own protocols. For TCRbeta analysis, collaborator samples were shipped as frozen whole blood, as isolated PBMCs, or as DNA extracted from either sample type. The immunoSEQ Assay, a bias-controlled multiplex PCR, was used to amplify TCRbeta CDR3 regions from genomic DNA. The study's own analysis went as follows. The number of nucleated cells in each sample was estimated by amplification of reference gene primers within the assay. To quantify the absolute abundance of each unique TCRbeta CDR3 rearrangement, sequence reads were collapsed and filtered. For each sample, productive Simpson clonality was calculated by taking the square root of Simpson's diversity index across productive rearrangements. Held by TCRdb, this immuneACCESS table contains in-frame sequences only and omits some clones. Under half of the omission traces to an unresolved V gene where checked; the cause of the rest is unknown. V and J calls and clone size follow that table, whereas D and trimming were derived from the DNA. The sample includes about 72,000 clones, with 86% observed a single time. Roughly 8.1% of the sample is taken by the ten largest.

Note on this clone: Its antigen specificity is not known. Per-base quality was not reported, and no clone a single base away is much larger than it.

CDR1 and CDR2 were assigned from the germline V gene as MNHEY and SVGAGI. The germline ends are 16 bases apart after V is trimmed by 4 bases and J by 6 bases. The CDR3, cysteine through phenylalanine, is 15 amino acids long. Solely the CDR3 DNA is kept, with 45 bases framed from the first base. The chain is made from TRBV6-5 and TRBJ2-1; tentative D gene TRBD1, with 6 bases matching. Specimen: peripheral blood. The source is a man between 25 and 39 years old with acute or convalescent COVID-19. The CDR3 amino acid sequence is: CASSSRDKRGNEQFF. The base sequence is TGTGCCAGCAGTTCTCGGGACAAGAGGGGCAATGAGCAGTTCTTC.